The entry that follows covers one T cell receptor (beta chain) sequence. The antigen is undetermined. This sample is part of a study of tumor-infiltrating lymphocytes in localized non-small cell lung cancer. Turning to the study itself: Several tumor histologies, both smoking statuses, and some post-neoadjuvant chemotherapy samples were included. Resected tumor was paired with non-adjacent uninvolved lung from the same patient.

Germline assignment: CDR1 SNHLY and CDR2 FYNNEI. V lost 5 bases, J lost 10 bases, and 9 bases lay in between. The CDR3 has 11 amino acids. Using immunoSEQ multiplex PCR, the repertoire was profiled, and TCRdb retains in-frame clones only, with some absent. Of around 13,000 clones in the sample, 68% were seen once. Study outcomes and limitations: Compared with uninvolved lung, tumors showed higher T cell infiltration by TCRbeta sequencing.

This rearrangement joins TRBV2 to TRBJ2-1, with unresolved D. The receptor was isolated from a human donor with non-small cell lung cancer. The sample was lung tumor tissue. The CDR3 bases are TGTGCCAGCAGTACTTGGGGAGAGCAGTTCTTC. Its translation: CASSTWGEQFF.